The sequence of this T cell receptor beta chain was determined in a study of T cell changes during pregnancy in multiple sclerosis. Only in-frame clones appear in the TCRdb table, and some are missing; sequencing was by immunoSEQ multiplex PCR. The table has roughly 39,000 clones, about nine tenths seen once. After removal of 4 bases from V and 6 bases from J, the junction contained 8 bases not matched to a gene. Per germline, CDR1 MGHRA and CDR2 YSYEKL. The CDR3 sequence is 15 residues long. The gene calls are TRBV4-1 and TRBJ2-5; TRBD1 aligns across 10 bases. This receptor was obtained from a female donor in good health, enrolled as a control in a pregnancy study. This specimen was CD4+ T cells from peripheral blood mononuclear cells, taken in the first trimester of pregnancy. The CDR3, as DNA: TGCGCCAGCAGCCGCCCGGGACAGGGGTGGAAGACCCAGTACTTC. Translation: CASSRPGQGWKTQYF.